Each of the 27 T cell receptor beta chains below was sequenced from the same sample in a study of blood T cell repertoires in COVID-19. Data came from immunoSEQ multiplex PCR; TCRdb stores just in-frame clones and leaves some out. The sample yields about 280,000 clones, around 91% seen once. The sample consisted of PBMCs or T cells enriched from blood (not recorded which). The receptors shown here come from a woman aged 18-35 years with acute COVID-19.

J is TRBJ2-1 and V is TRBV7-3; 13 nucleotides match TRBD2. Unmatched junction bases numbered 2, after V lost 4 bases and J lost 5 bases. The CDR3 spans 15 residues. Germline CDR1 SGHTA, CDR2 FQGTGA. The CDR3 region has the DNA TGTGCCAGCAGCTGGACTAGCGGGAGCAACAATGAGCAGTTCTTC. Translating gives CASSWTSGSNNEQFF.

This clone was counted once. This chain links TRBV5-1 with TRBJ2-2, with a weak D call TRBD1 (5 bases). Germline CDR1 SGHRS, CDR2 YFSETQ. V lost 0 bases and J lost 5, with 14 bases in between. The CDR3 consists of 16 residues. The DNA for the CDR3 is TGCGCCAGCAGCTTGGGCAGGGTTGCGGCAACCGGGGAGCTGTTTTTT. Translating gives CASSLGRVAATGELFF.

The CDR3 nucleotides read TGTGCCAGCTCACCATTAGACCAGGGGGCTGGAGGAAACACCATATATTTT. It codes for CASSPLDQGAGGNTIYF. The chain couples TRBV18 to TRBJ1-3; 8 bases fit TRBD1. This CDR3 region has 17 residues. Unmatched junction bases numbered 10, after V lost 2 bases and J lost 4 bases. Per germline, CDR1 KGHSH and CDR2 LQKENI.

The genes are TRBV19 and TRBJ2-7; 7 nucleotides agree with TRBD1. The length of the CDR3 is 15 residues. Germline CDR1 and CDR2: LNHDA and SQIVND (reference sequence). V was clipped by 7 bases and J by 3 bases; unmatched bases: 12. The CDR3 DNA reads TGTGCCAGTACCAACGACGGTCAGGGGGTCTACGAGCAGTACTTC. Residues: CASTNDGQGVYEQYF.

V gene TRBV15 combines with J gene TRBJ1-5, with 10 bases fitting TRBD1. This CDR3 is 14 amino acids long. V trimming: 3 bases; J trimming: 6 bases; junction bases outside the gene matches: 2. Looked up from germline, CDR1 is LNHNV and CDR2 is YYDKDF (reference sequence). CDR3 residues: CATSRDRGSQPQHF. CDR3 coding DNA: TGTGCCACCAGCAGGGACAGGGGGTCTCAGCCCCAGCATTTT.

The chain couples TRBV3-1 (or the pseudogene TRBV3-2) to TRBJ1-6; 8 bases map to TRBD1. The CDR3 runs 16 residues. With 4 bases clipped from V and 9 bases from J, the junction kept 11 bases outside the gene matches. Germline V gene lookup returns CDR1 LGHDT and CDR2 YNNKEL (reference sequence). The CDR3, as DNA: TGTGCCAGCAGCCGAGGCCCGGGACAGGATTTTTCACCCCTCCACTTT. Amino acid sequence: CASSRGPGQDFSPLHF.

V is TRBV18 and J is TRBJ1-2; 8 nucleotides align to TRBD1. Germline V lookup: CDR1 KGHSH, CDR2 LQKENI. The CDR3 has 18 amino acids. After removal of 3 bases from V and 0 bases from J, the junction contained 12 bases not matched to a gene. CDR3: CASSPLSGGGLANYGYTF. In nucleotides, the CDR3 is TGTGCCAGCTCACCTTTGTCAGGGGGCGGATTAGCTAACTATGGCTACACCTTC.

The chain couples TRBV4-2 to TRBJ1-2; 8 nucleotides align to TRBD1. V lost 1 base to trimming and J lost 6 bases; unmatched junction nucleotides: 4. In germline, CDR1 is LGHNA, CDR2 YNFKEQ. The CDR3 is 14 residues long. CDR3 bases: TGTGCCAGCAGCCAAGGAGACAGGGGAGATGGCTACACCTTC. This gives the protein CASSQGDRGDGYTF.

This clone is a singleton in its sample. The CDR3 loop is CASSRENSPLHF. The CDR3 DNA reads TGTGCCAGCAGCCGGGAGAATTCACCCCTCCACTTT. This chain links TRBV3-1 (or the pseudogene TRBV3-2) with TRBJ1-6; D unclear. Trimming removed 4 bases at V and 7 bases at J, with 5 bases between. This CDR3 has 12 residues. Germline CDR1 LGHDT, CDR2 YNNKEL (reference sequence).

The rearrangement uses TRBV14 and TRBJ2-3; maybe TRBD1 (6 bases). The CDR3 runs to 18 residues. V lost 2 bases, J lost 1 base, and 19 bases lay in between. The germline V gene has CDR1 SGHDN and CDR2 FVKESK. CDR3 sequence (DNA): TGTGCCAGCAGCCAAACAACAGGGTATTCGGTTGGCACAGATACGCAGTATTTT. Translating it yields CASSQTTGYSVGTDTQYF.

In its sample, this clone was seen a few times. The CDR3 nucleotides read TGTGCCAGCAGAAGAGGGGGTTTCAATCAGCCCCAGCATTTT. Residues: CASRRGGFNQPQHF. The chain recombines TRBV27 with TRBJ1-5, with D perhaps TRBD1 (6 bases). Per germline, CDR1 MNHEY and CDR2 SMNVEV (reference sequence). V shed 6 bases and J shed 3 bases, with 12 bases lying between them. The CDR3 loop spans 14 amino acids.

The J gene is TRBJ2-7, the V gene TRBV4-1; D is possibly TRBD1 (6 bases). In germline, CDR1 is MGHRA, CDR2 YSYEKL. The CDR3 loop spans 15 amino acids. V was shortened by 4 bases and J by 0 bases, with 13 bases between the two germline ends. The CDR3 sequence is CASSPHRQASYEQYF. The CDR3 region has the DNA TGCGCCAGCAGCCCGCATCGACAGGCCTCCTACGAGCAGTACTTC.

V is TRBV7-9 and J is TRBJ2-7; D is unresolved. The CDR3 totals 14 residues. CDR1 is SEHNR, CDR2 FQNEAQ, per germline (reference sequence). Trimming cost V 5 bases and J 4 bases, with 15 bases left between them. CDR3 DNA sequence: TGTGCCAGCAGCGCCGAGGCTAGAGCATACGAGCAGTACTTC. Translated, it gives CASSAEARAYEQYF.

The chain uses TRBV3-1 (or the pseudogene TRBV3-2) and TRBJ2-7, with 8 bases identical to TRBD2. The CDR3 covers 14 residues. With V trimmed by 2 bases and J by 0 bases, 0 bases remained unmatched. The germline CDR1 and CDR2 sequences are LGHDT and YNNKEL (reference sequence). The CDR3 DNA follows: TGTGCCAGCAGCCAACGGGGGGGCTCCTACGAGCAGTACTTC. It specifies CASSQRGGSYEQYF.

The chain couples TRBV28 to TRBJ2-1; D is perhaps TRBD2 (6 bases). CDR3 length equals 15 residues. Germline V gene data show CDR1 as MDHEN and CDR2 as SYDVKM. V gave up 3 bases and J gave up 9 bases, with 18 bases separating them. As DNA, the CDR3 is TGTGCCAGCAGTTTTCCCCCGGCGGGAACGATTGAGCAGTTCTTC. Its protein is CASSFPPAGTIEQFF.

V is TRBV14 and J is TRBJ2-3; the D gene is possibly TRBD1 (5 bases). The CDR3 has 18 residues. V dropped 1 base and J dropped 2 bases, with 19 bases sitting between them. Germline V gene sequence: CDR1 SGHDN, CDR2 FVKESK. The CDR3 DNA reads as TGTGCCAGCAGCCAAGCCTCTTACCGACAGCCCCCCACAGATACGCAGTATTTT. Translated: CASSQASYRQPPTDTQYF.

The chain couples TRBV4-3 to TRBJ2-1; 11 bases fit TRBD2. After removal of 1 base from V and 7 bases from J, the junction contained 3 bases not matched to a gene. The CDR3 loop spans 15 amino acids. Looked up from germline, CDR1 is LGHNA and CDR2 is YSLEER. CDR3 residues: CASSQGLAGLNEQFF. CDR3 DNA sequence: TGCGCCAGCAGCCAAGGACTAGCGGGATTAAATGAGCAGTTCTTC.

This clone was recorded a few times. The genes are TRBV24-1 and TRBJ2-5; 8 bases are shared with TRBD2. CDR3 length equals 14 residues. CDR1 and CDR2 from the germline V gene are KGHDR and SFDVKD. The V gene end was trimmed by 3 bases and the J gene end by 4 bases; junction bases not matched to a gene: 3. CDR3 DNA: TGTGCCACCAGTGATCCAGCGGGAGTAGAGACCCAGTACTTC. This gives the protein CATSDPAGVETQYF.

The chain employs TRBV27 and TRBJ1-1; tentatively, D is TRBD1 (5 bases). Germline CDR1 and CDR2: MNHEY and SMNVEV (reference sequence). With 6 bases removed from V and 5 bases from J, the gap between germline ends came to 16 bases. The CDR3 extends over 14 amino acids. CDR3 amino acids: CASRRGGPQTEAFF. The CDR3 coding sequence is TGTGCCAGCAGGAGGGGAGGGCCCCAGACTGAAGCTTTCTTT.

This clone was detected only once. The V and J genes are TRBV6-2 or TRBV6-3 and TRBJ1-5, with a weak D call TRBD1 (6 bases). The CDR3 loop spans 14 amino acids. Deletions cut 2 bases from V and 7 bases from J, with 12 bases between. Germline CDR1 and CDR2: MNHEY and SVGEGT. The chain's CDR3 is CASSYGGPRQPQHF. The DNA of the CDR3 is TGTGCCAGCAGTTACGGGGGCCCCAGGCAGCCCCAGCATTTT.

V usage is TRBV13 and J usage is TRBJ2-7; TRBD2 aligns across 10 bases. The CDR3 length is 17 residues. Germline loops: CDR1 PRHDT, CDR2 FYEKMQ (reference sequence). The V gene end was trimmed by 4 bases and the J gene end by 1 base; junction bases not matched to a gene: 10. CDR3 DNA sequence: TGTGCCAGCAGCTCCTTTATAGCGGGAGGTAAATCCTACGAGCAGTACTTC. It specifies CASSSFIAGGKSYEQYF.

This clone was seen once. The chain uses TRBV6-2 or TRBV6-3 and TRBJ2-3; 9 bases are shared with TRBD2. Looked up from germline, CDR1 is MNHEY and CDR2 is SVGEGT. This CDR3 comprises 14 residues. Unmatched junction bases numbered 4, after V lost 6 bases and J lost 3 bases. The CDR3 loop reads CASSGAGGTDTQYF. The CDR3 region has the DNA TGTGCCAGCAGCGGGGCGGGAGGGACAGATACGCAGTATTTT.

The sample holds a few counts of this clone. V is TRBV19 and J is TRBJ2-5, with D hard to call. V lost 5 bases and J 1 base, leaving 14 bases between the germline ends. From germline, CDR1 is LNHDA and CDR2 SQIVND (reference sequence). The CDR3 covers 15 residues. The CDR3 nucleotides are TGTGCCAGTAGTCCTCAGAGAGGCCGCCAAGAGACCCAGTACTTC. Protein sequence: CASSPQRGRQETQYF.

In this sample, this clone turned up once. The V gene is TRBV19, the J gene TRBJ2-7; D is uncertain. The CDR3 has 14 residues. The V end was cut by 2 bases, the J end by 0 bases, with 8 bases between. CDR1 is LNHDA and CDR2 is SQIVND in the germline V gene (reference sequence). Here the CDR3 DNA reads TGTGCCAGTAGTATAACAGATCTCTCCTACGAGCAGTACTTC. This gives the protein CASSITDLSYEQYF.

This clone was detected only once. This chain's CDR3 is CSAKGQGVYEQYF. The CDR3, as DNA: TGCAGCGCCAAAGGACAGGGTGTCTACGAGCAGTACTTC. V is TRBV29-1 and J is TRBJ2-7; 8 nucleotides line up with TRBD1. The CDR3 is 13 amino acids. V shed 7 bases and J 3 bases; nucleotides not matched to a gene: 8. Per germline, CDR1 SQVTM and CDR2 ANQGSEA.

This clone was seen at least ten times. This chain links TRBV28 with TRBJ1-4, with a tentative D call TRBD1 (5 bases). Germline loops: CDR1 MDHEN, CDR2 SYDVKM. V dropped 6 bases and J dropped 5 bases, with 16 bases sitting between them. This CDR3 has 15 amino acids. This CDR3 reads CASSERQNRNEKLFF. CDR3 DNA sequence: TGTGCCAGCAGCGAGCGACAGAATCGAAATGAAAAACTGTTTTTT.

This clone was recorded a few times. The J gene is TRBJ2-7, the V gene TRBV5-1, with D possibly matching TRBD2 (5 bases). The germline V and J ends were trimmed by 2 bases and 3 bases, with 15 bases remaining between them. Germline CDR1 and CDR2: SGHRS and YFSETQ. The CDR3 extends over 15 amino acids. The CDR3 DNA sequence: TGCGCCAGCAGCTTTGCCACGGGAACTCTCTACGAGCAGTACTTC. Translated: CASSFATGTLYEQYF.